This record concerns one T cell receptor beta chain sequence. The repertoire was sequenced with immunoSEQ multiplex PCR; TCRdb's copy has only in-frame clones and lacks some. This table has roughly 100,000 clones, roughly 89% appearing once. This entry is derived from a study of control samples from healthy donors and cancer patients. The CDR3 length is 15 residues. V was cut by 0 bases and J by 5 bases, with 11 bases left in between. Germline V CDR1 and CDR2: MNHEY, SVGAGI. The rearrangement links TRBV6-5 to TRBJ2-4, with D possibly being TRBD2 (5 bases). This TCR derives from a man between 60 and 75 years old with lung cancer. Sequences were obtained from PBMCs. The CDR3 nucleotides read TGTGCCAGCAGTTACTCGAGCGGCCCCCAAAACATTCAGTACTTC. Translation gives CASSYSSGPQNIQYF.